The subject of this entry is one T cell receptor (beta chain). The data belong to a study of blood T cell repertoires in COVID-19. As for the study in general: Sample material is recorded as cDNA or gDNA derived from T cells, B-cell-depleted T cells, or PBMCs.

Sequenced by immunoSEQ multiplex PCR; TCRdb stores in-frame clones only, minus some. Among approximately 150,000 clones, roughly 82% were seen once, and the ten largest hold about 15%. Participant reports of clinical history set cohort assignment. Two negative PCRs, clearance, or symptom resolution characterized the recovered Cohort 3 donors. Between the trimmed V and J ends, which lost 4 bases and 1 base, there was a span of 7 bases. The CDR3 is 13 residues long. This sequence originates from a man aged 45-65 years who had recovered from COVID-19. The chain recombines TRBV12-3 or TRBV12-4 with TRBJ1-1, with D uncertain. Specimen: PBMCs or T cells enriched from blood (not recorded which). CDR3 in amino acids: CASSSGQNTEAFF. The CDR3 DNA is TGTGCCAGCAGTTCCGGTCAGAACACTGAAGCTTTCTTT.